The text below deals with one T cell receptor beta chain. Germline V gene lookup returns CDR1 SGHAT and CDR2 FQNNGV. J gave up 5 bases and V 3 bases, and 10 bases lay outside the gene matches. The CDR3 contains 16 residues. Sequencing was performed with immunoSEQ multiplex PCR; in TCRdb, only in-frame clones are kept and a portion is missing. The sample has more than 2 million clones; roughly 95% are singletons. This sample is drawn from a study of shared clonotypes between healthy human individuals. V usage is TRBV11-2 and J usage is TRBJ1-1, with 9 positions matching TRBD1. The receptor's source is a man in his late teens or twenties in good health. Sequenced sample: naive CD4+ T cells sorted from blood. As for subset: CD45RA+ positively selected. CDR3 DNA: TGTGCCAGCAGCTTCCCGGGACAGGGCCCCCTAACTGAAGCTTTCTTT. Encoded protein: CASSFPGQGPLTEAFF.